This entry lists 21 T cell receptor beta chains sequenced from one sample in a study of cytomegalovirus exposure and HLA in healthy donors. Researchers ran the PCR with 60 Vbeta and 13 Jbeta primers. Sequenced by immunoSEQ multiplex PCR; TCRdb stores in-frame clones only, minus some. There are about 130,000 clones in the sample; roughly 75% occur only once, and approximately 1.2% lies in the top ten. The specimen was PBMCs. The receptor source for this set is a female donor in good health and CMV-seronegative.

The chain joins TRBV6-1 to TRBJ1-2, with TRBD1 as a possible D gene (5 bases). Between the trimmed V and J ends, which lost 2 bases and 4 bases, there was a span of 14 bases. Per the germline V gene, CDR1 is MNHNS and CDR2 is SASEGT. The CDR3 length is 15 residues. The CDR3 loop is CASSEQSTGGYGYTF. CDR3 nucleotide sequence: TGTGCCAGCAGTGAACAATCGACGGGGGGCTATGGCTACACCTTC.

This clone occurred a few times. Germline and junction disagree at one end, which may indicate a read error. CDR3 coding DNA: TGTGCTAGCAGCTTAGAGGGGCGAGGCAATCAGCCCCAGCATTTT. This sequence encodes CASSLEGRGNQPQHF. The chain carries TRBV7-7 and TRBJ1-5, with D possibly being TRBD1 (5 bases). The CDR3 has 15 amino acids. Germline V gene data show CDR1 as SSHAT and CDR2 as FNYEAQ (reference sequence).

The chain links TRBV5-1 to TRBJ1-2, with a tentative D call TRBD1 (6 bases). The CDR3 is made up of 13 amino acids. CDR1 is SGHRS and CDR2 is YFSETQ in the germline V gene. Trimming shortened V by 2 bases and J by 8 bases, and 13 bases separated the two germline ends. The CDR3 loop is CASSLQGNDGYTF. The CDR3 nucleotides read TGCGCCAGCAGCTTACAGGGAAATGACGGCTACACCTTC.

V and J are TRBV19 and TRBJ1-1; 9 nucleotides align to TRBD1. V was pared by 5 bases and J by 1 base, with 2 bases of the junction left unmatched. Germline CDR1 reads LNHDA; CDR2 reads SQIVND (reference sequence). CDR3 length: 14 residues. CDR3 coding DNA: TGTGCCAGTAGTTCGGGACAGGGGAACACTGAAGCTTTCTTT. Translated, it gives CASSSGQGNTEAFF. The variable domain in full, with the rest retrieved from reference TRBV19 and TRBJ1-1, is DGGITQSPKYLFRKEGQNVTLSCEQNLNHDAMYWYRQDPGQGLRLIYYSQIVNDFQKGDIAEGYSVSREKKESFPLTVTSAQKNPTAFYLCASSSGQGNTEAFFGQGTRLTVV.

The gene calls are TRBV4-2 and TRBJ2-7; 10 bases are shared with TRBD1. From germline, CDR1 is LGHNA and CDR2 YNFKEQ. Trimming removed 4 bases from V and 3 bases from J; junction bases left unmatched: 6. This CDR3 region has 15 residues. This CDR3 reads CASSPDRGGFYEQYF. Here the CDR3 DNA reads TGTGCCAGCAGCCCGGACAGGGGGGGTTTCTACGAGCAGTACTTC.

J is TRBJ1-6 and V is TRBV5-4, with 11 positions matching TRBD1. The junction had 6 bases not matched to a gene; V was cut back by 4 bases and J by 9 bases. The germline V gene encodes CDR1 SGHNT and CDR2 YYREEE (reference sequence). The CDR3 consists of 15 residues. DNA of the CDR3: TGTGCCAGCAGCCCAGGACAGGGGGCTTCTTCACCCCTCCACTTT. Its translation is CASSPGQGASSPLHF.

V and J are TRBV5-1 and TRBJ2-5, with 7 nucleotides matching TRBD1. The J call may not be correct, given that the DNA end is closer to TRBJ2-7. This CDR3 spans 15 amino acids. The V gene's germline CDR1 is SGHRS and CDR2 YFSETQ. CDR3 in amino acids: CASSFQGVGSYEQYF. The CDR3 coding sequence is TGCGCCAGCAGTTTTCAGGGGGTGGGCTCCTACGAGCAGTACTTC.

The rearrangement uses TRBV27 and TRBJ2-1; 7 bases map to TRBD2. The CDR3 extends over 14 amino acids. Germline CDR1 and CDR2: MNHEY and SMNVEV (reference sequence). The V and J ends lost 4 bases and 2 bases, in that order; junction bases with no gene match: 2. Written as DNA, the CDR3 is TGTGCCAGCAGTTGGGGGACTACCTACAATGAGCAGTTCTTC. The encoded protein is CASSWGTTYNEQFF.

The rearrangement links TRBV7-9 to TRBJ2-5; 7 bases are shared with TRBD2. The J call could be wrong; TRBJ2-7 is a better fit for the DNA end. This CDR3 is built from 17 residues. Germline V gene lookup returns CDR1 SEHNR and CDR2 FQNEAQ (reference sequence). Here the CDR3 DNA reads TGTGCCAGCAGCTTACCCTCTCCGCGGACGGGGGGCTACGAGCAGTACTTC. Protein sequence: CASSLPSPRTGGYEQYF.

The chain uses TRBV4-1 and TRBJ1-1; maybe TRBD1 (6 bases). Trimming shortened V by 3 bases and J by 0 bases, and 17 bases separated the two germline ends. This CDR3 contains 17 residues. From germline, CDR1 is MGHRA and CDR2 YSYEKL. Written as DNA, the CDR3 is TGCGCCAGCAGCCAGGAACCGGGACACCCTTTGAACACTGAAGCTTTCTTT. Protein: CASSQEPGHPLNTEAFF.

V usage is TRBV29-1 and J usage is TRBJ2-2; D uncertain. Germline CDR1 is SQVTM and CDR2 is ANQGSEA. Trimming took off 6 bases at V and 4 bases at J, with 15 bases between the two ends. There are 14 residues in the CDR3. Here the CDR3 reads CSVCGPSLTGELFF. CDR3 bases: TGCAGCGTGTGTGGGCCCAGCCTCACCGGGGAGCTGTTTTTT.

The chain uses TRBV11-2 and TRBJ1-3, with 7 nucleotides matching TRBD1. Germline loops: CDR1 SGHAT, CDR2 FQNNGV. Unmatched junction bases numbered 6, after V lost 5 bases and J lost 2 bases. The CDR3 totals 15 residues. Here the CDR3 reads CASSPTDRAGNTIYF. In nucleotides, the CDR3 is TGTGCCAGCAGCCCAACCGACAGGGCTGGAAACACCATATATTTT.

J is TRBJ2-4 and V is TRBV5-1; tentatively, D is TRBD2 (6 bases). Germline V CDR1 and CDR2: SGHRS, YFSETQ. Trimming removed 0 bases from V and 3 bases from J, with 10 bases in between. The length of the CDR3 is 15 residues. CDR3 loop: CASSLEDGGKNIQYF. The CDR3 nucleotides read TGCGCCAGCAGCTTGGAGGACGGGGGCAAAAACATTCAGTACTTC.

J is TRBJ2-7 and V is TRBV6-5; 8 nucleotides line up with TRBD1. The CDR3 has 13 residues. Trimming cost V 7 bases and J 6 bases; bases outside gene matches: 8. Looked up from germline, CDR1 is MNHEY and CDR2 is SVGAGI. CDR3 in amino acids: CASTPGQGGEQYF. In nucleotides, the CDR3 is TGTGCCAGCACCCCCGGACAGGGTGGCGAGCAGTACTTC.

The chain's CDR3 is CASSLGQGGPEAFF. CDR3 nucleotide sequence: TGCGCCAGCAGCTTGGGGCAGGGAGGCCCTGAAGCTTTCTTT. The rearrangement links TRBV5-1 to TRBJ1-1; D is perhaps TRBD1 (5 bases). CDR1 and CDR2 from the germline V gene are SGHRS and YFSETQ. The CDR3 spans 14 residues. V was shortened by 0 bases and J by 6 bases, with 12 bases between the two germline ends.

The chain is built from TRBV6-1 and TRBJ2-7; 10 bases align to TRBD2. In germline, CDR1 is MNHNS, CDR2 SASEGT. V dropped 4 bases and J dropped 5; count of bases not matched to a gene: 8. CDR3 length: 15 residues. The CDR3 nucleotides read TGTGCCAGCAGTGCTCTAGCGGGGGATGATGACGAGCAGTACTTC. Protein product: CASSALAGDDDEQYF.

This rearrangement joins TRBV9 to TRBJ2-3, with 8 bases lining up with TRBD2. The germline CDR1 and CDR2 sequences are SGDLS and YYNGEE. The CDR3 extends over 17 amino acids. After removal of 0 bases from V and 4 bases from J, the junction contained 10 bases not matched to a gene. This CDR3 is CASSVAQGLDLSDTQYF. CDR3 DNA sequence: TGTGCCAGCAGCGTAGCTCAGGGACTAGATCTTTCAGATACGCAGTATTTT. Drawing the rest from reference TRBV9 and TRBJ2-3, the complete variable domain is DSGVTQTPKHLITATGQRVTLRCSPRSGDLSVYWYQQSLDQGLQFLIQYYNGEERAKGNILERFSAQQFPDLHSELNLSSLELGDSALYFCASSVAQGLDLSDTQYFGPGTRLTVL.

V is TRBV9 and J is TRBJ2-5; 10 bases align to TRBD1. The CDR3 consists of 17 residues. Unmatched junction bases numbered 9, after V lost 0 bases and J lost 4 bases. Germline V lookup: CDR1 SGDLS, CDR2 YYNGEE. The CDR3 reads CASSVGTGGYNRETQYF. The DNA for the CDR3 is TGTGCCAGCAGCGTAGGGACAGGGGGATATAATCGAGAGACCCAGTACTTC.

The genes are TRBV28 and TRBJ1-1; D not resolved. Germline V gene data show CDR1 as MDHEN and CDR2 as SYDVKM. The CDR3 length is 15 residues. V was cut by 3 bases and J by 4 bases, with 15 bases left in between. CDR3 amino acids: CASSFIPNEVTEAFF. As DNA, the CDR3 is TGTGCCAGCAGTTTCATACCGAATGAGGTCACTGAAGCTTTCTTT. Combining the CDR3 with reference TRBV28 and TRBJ1-1 gives the whole variable domain DVKVTQSSRYLVKRTGEKVFLECVQDMDHENMFWYRQDPGLGLRLIYFSYDVKMKEKGDIPEGYSVSREKKERFSLILESASTNQTSMYLCASSFIPNEVTEAFFGQGTRLTVV.

This chain uses TRBV27 with TRBJ2-3; 7 bases agree with TRBD2. After removal of 5 bases from V and 8 bases from J, the junction contained 13 bases not matched to a gene. The germline CDR1 and CDR2 sequences are MNHEY and SMNVEV (reference sequence). CDR3 length: 15 amino acids. CDR3: CASSPSGAGKPTQYF. The CDR3 region has the DNA TGTGCCAGCAGTCCCTCGGGAGCGGGGAAGCCTACGCAGTATTTT.

The rearrangement joins TRBV30 to TRBJ1-4, with D unclear. CDR1 GTSNPN and CDR2 SVGIG come from the germline V gene (reference sequence). V gave up 2 bases and J gave up 4 bases, with 11 bases separating them. This CDR3 comprises 14 residues. Here the CDR3 DNA reads TGTGCCTGGAGTAAGGTGGGCCATAATGAAAAACTGTTTTTT. Translation: CAWSKVGHNEKLFF.